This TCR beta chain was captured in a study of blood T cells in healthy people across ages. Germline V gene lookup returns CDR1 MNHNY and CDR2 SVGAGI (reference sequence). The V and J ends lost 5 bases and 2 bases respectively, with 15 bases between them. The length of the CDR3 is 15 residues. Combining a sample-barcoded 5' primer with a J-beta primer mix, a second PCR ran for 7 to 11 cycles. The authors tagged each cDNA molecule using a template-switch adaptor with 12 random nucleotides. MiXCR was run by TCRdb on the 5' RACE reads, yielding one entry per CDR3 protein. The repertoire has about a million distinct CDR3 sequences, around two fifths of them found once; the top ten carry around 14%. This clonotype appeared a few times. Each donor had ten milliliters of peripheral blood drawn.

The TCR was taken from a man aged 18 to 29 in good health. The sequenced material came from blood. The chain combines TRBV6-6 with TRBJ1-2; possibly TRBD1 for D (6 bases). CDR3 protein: CASSLTTGTNYGYTF. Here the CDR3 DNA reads TGTGCCAGCAGTCTGACTACCGGGACAAACTATGGCTACACCTTC.